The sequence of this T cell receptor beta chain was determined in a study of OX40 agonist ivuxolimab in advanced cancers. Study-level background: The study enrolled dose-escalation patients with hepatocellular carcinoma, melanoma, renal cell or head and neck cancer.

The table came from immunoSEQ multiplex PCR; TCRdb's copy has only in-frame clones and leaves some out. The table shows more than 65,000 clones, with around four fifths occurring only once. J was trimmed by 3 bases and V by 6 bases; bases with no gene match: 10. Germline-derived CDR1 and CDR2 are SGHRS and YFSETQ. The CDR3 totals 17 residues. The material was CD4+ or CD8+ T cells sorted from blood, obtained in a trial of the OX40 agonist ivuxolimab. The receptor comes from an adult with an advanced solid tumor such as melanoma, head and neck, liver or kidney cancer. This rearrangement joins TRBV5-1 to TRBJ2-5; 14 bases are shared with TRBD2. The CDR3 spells CASTVSGTSGGKETQYF. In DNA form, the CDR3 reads TGCGCCAGCACCGTTTCCGGGACTAGCGGGGGAAAAGAGACCCAGTACTTC. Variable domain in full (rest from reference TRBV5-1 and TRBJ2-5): KAGVTQTPRYLIKTRGQQVTLSCSPISGHRSVSWYQQTPGQGLQFLFEYFSETQRNKGNFPGRFSGRQFSNSRSEMNVSTLELGDSALYLCASTVSGTSGGKETQYFGPGTRLLVL.